Listed below are T cell receptor beta chains from one sample, sequenced in a study of response to subunit inactivated influenza vaccine. TCRdb analysed the RT-PCR reads with MiXCR anew, one entry per CDR3 protein. The sample records about 650,000 distinct CDR3 sequences, 14% being singletons. This specimen consisted of PBMCs from blood, obtained 14 days before vaccination. The receptors were gathered from a man aged 50-59 years who received an inactivated influenza vaccine. Both conserved end residues are part of each CDR3. The D gene is left open where the match is weak. Size tells how often a clone was seen (once, few, many) or the class of an expanded clone, and some rows leave it out.

>few|TRBD2|TRBJ2-5|TRBV7-9
CASSLVGLAEETQYF
TGTGCCAGCAGCTTAGTCGGACTAGCGGAAGAGACCCAGTACTTC
>.|.|TRBJ2-3|TRBV28
CASSPDTYTDTQYF
TGTGCCAGCAGCCCGGACACCTACACAGATACGCAGTATTTT
>.|.|TRBJ1-2|TRBV5-1
CASSSQGGGYGYTF
TGCGCCAGCTCCTCACAGGGTGGCGGCTATGGCTACACCTTC
>few|TRBD2|TRBJ2-3|TRBV6-1
CASRDLAGRGGTQYF
TGTGCCAGCAGGGATTTAGCGGGGAGAGGGGGTACGCAGTATTTT
>.|.|TRBJ1-5|TRBV12-3/TRBV12-4
CASSPTERPPQVDF
TGTGCCAGCAGTCCGACAGAACGACCCCCGCAGGTTGATTTT
>.|TRBD1|TRBJ2-1|TRBV20-1
CSATSDRDYNEQFF
TGCAGTGCCACATCAGACAGGGACTACAATGAGCAGTTCTTC
>many|.|TRBJ2-5|TRBV7-6
CASSLLGTGGETQYF
TGTGCCAGCAGCTTATTGGGAACCGGAGGGGAGACCCAGTACTTC
>once|.|TRBJ2-1|TRBV15
CATSRRGGPYNEQFF
TGTGCCACCAGCAGGAGGGGAGGCCCCTACAATGAGCAGTTCTTC
>many|TRBD2|TRBJ2-7|TRBV5-1
CASSFGGGSSYEQYF
TGCGCCAGCAGCTTCGGTGGCGGGAGCTCCTACGAGCAGTACTTC
>few|TRBD2|TRBJ2-1|TRBV27
CASPEGRAGGRLSDEQFF
TGTGCCAGCCCGGAAGGTCGGGCGGGAGGTCGGCTGAGCGATGAGCAGTTCTTC
>.|.|TRBJ1-5|TRBV6-1
CASKQGSNQPQHF
TGTGCCAGCAAACAGGGCAGCAATCAGCCCCAGCATTTT
>many|.|TRBJ2-7|TRBV5-1
CASSLGPSSYEQYF
TGTGCCAGCAGTTTAGGCCCATCCTCCTACGAGCAGTACTTC
>few|TRBD1|TRBJ2-1|TRBV11-2
CASSLRGQGASNEQFF
TGTGCCAGCAGCTTAAGGGGGCAGGGGGCGAGCAATGAGCAGTTCTTC
>.|TRBD2|TRBJ2-1|TRBV20-1
CSADIAGGPYNEQFF
TGCAGTGCTGATATAGCGGGAGGACCCTACAATGAGCAGTTCTTC
>.|.|TRBJ1-5|TRBV7-8
CASSLAGREWEPQHF
TGTGCCAGCAGCTTAGCCGGACGTGAGTGGGAGCCCCAGCATTTT
>few|.|TRBJ2-5|TRBV6-1
CASSPSPSDIQETQYF
TGTGCCAGCAGCCCCTCGCCTAGCGATATACAAGAGACCCAGTACTTC
>.|TRBD1|TRBJ2-7|TRBV15
CATSTRDRNYEQYF
TGTGCCACCAGCACACGGGACAGAAACTACGAGCAGTACTTC
>many|TRBD1|TRBJ2-5|TRBV5-1
CASSLGTAQETQYF
TGTGCCAGCAGCTTGGGGACAGCTCAAGAGACCCAGTACTTC
>.|TRBD1|TRBJ2-2|TRBV15
CATSTLRGTGAFGELFF
TGTGCCACCAGCACATTACGCGGGACAGGGGCATTCGGGGAGCTGTTTTTT
>once|TRBD2|TRBJ2-5|TRBV20-1
CSARVFGLAGLETQYF
TGCAGTGCTAGAGTATTCGGACTAGCGGGATTGGAGACCCAGTACTTC
>few|.|TRBJ2-7|TRBV29-1
CSVEDYSTYEQYF
TGCAGCGTTGAAGATTACAGTACCTACGAGCAGTACTTC
>few|TRBD2|TRBJ2-7|TRBV6-5
CASSGGGKQYF
TGTGCCAGCTCGGGGGGGGGGAAGCAGTACTTC
>many|.|TRBJ2-1|TRBV29-1
CSVRLTIRYDNEQFF
TGCAGCGTTAGGTTGACCATCAGATACGACAATGAGCAGTTCTTC
>few|TRBD1|TRBJ2-2|TRBV28
CASRYGTATGELFF
TGTGCCAGCAGATATGGGACAGCCACCGGGGAGCTGTTTTTT
>.|.|TRBJ1-1|TRBV20-1
CSASPILGGLNTEAFF
TGCAGTGCTAGCCCGATCTTAGGTGGGTTGAACACTGAAGCTTTCTTT
>.|TRBD2|TRBJ2-1|TRBV20-1
CSASTSGAYNEQFF
TGCAGTGCTTCGACTAGCGGGGCTTACAATGAGCAGTTCTTC
>few|TRBD2|TRBJ2-5|TRBV20-1
CSARLAGFIYQETQYF
TGCAGTGCTCGACTAGCGGGGTTTATTTACCAAGAGACCCAGTACTTC
>.|.|TRBJ1-5|TRBV6-2/TRBV6-3
CASSSAINSNQPQHF
TGTGCCAGCAGTTCCGCAATCAATAGCAATCAGCCCCAGCATTTT
>.|TRBD1|TRBJ2-2|TRBV7-3
CATRQGSAGELFF
TGTGCCACCCGACAGGGATCGGCCGGGGAGCTGTTTTTT
>.|TRBD1|TRBJ2-2|TRBV29-1
CSVRRGQGANTGELFF
TGCAGCGTTCGAAGGGGACAGGGGGCGAACACCGGGGAGCTGTTTTTT
>.|.|TRBJ2-1|TRBV24-1
CATSDTTQVYNEQFF
TGTGCCACCAGTGATACTACACAGGTTTACAATGAGCAGTTCTTC
>few|TRBD1|TRBJ2-7|TRBV9
CASSARQGMGYEQYF
TGTGCCAGCAGCGCGAGACAGGGAATGGGATACGAGCAGTACTTC
>few|TRBD1|TRBJ2-2|TRBV12-3/TRBV12-4
CASVPGGAGGELFF
TGTGCCAGCGTACCAGGGGGCGCCGGCGGGGAGCTGTTTTTT
>many|.|TRBJ2-7|TRBV7-8
CASSYNPGVAAHEQYF
TGTGCCAGCAGCTATAACCCCGGGGTAGCCGCCCACGAGCAGTACTTC
>.|TRBD1|TRBJ1-1|TRBV9
CASSAVRDRGPEAFF
TGTGCCAGCAGCGCCGTCCGGGACAGGGGTCCTGAAGCTTTCTTT
>few|.|TRBJ1-5|TRBV4-1
CASSQDLRANQPQHF
TGCGCCAGCAGCCAAGACTTACGCGCCAATCAGCCCCAGCATTTT
>few|TRBD1|TRBJ1-1|TRBV7-9
CASSSKPGQGARAFF
TGTGCCAGCAGCTCTAAACCGGGACAGGGGGCGCGAGCTTTCTTT
>.|.|TRBJ2-7|TRBV29-1
CSVWRLGGSEQYF
TGCAGCGTTTGGAGGCTAGGAGGCAGCGAGCAGTACTTC